This T cell receptor beta chain comes out of a study of T cells in Graves' hyperthyroidism and ophthalmopathy. On the study more broadly: Peripheral blood was secured at the point of initial diagnosis, before any treatment.

Study findings and constraints: Most expanded thyroid clonotypes above 0.001 recurred in blood.

Using RNA transcripts as the source, TCR beta CDR3 regions were amplified. RT-PCR in the first round (using the HTBI primer set) targeted the TCR CDR3. Each CDR3 protein gets one entry after TCRdb re-called the multiplex PCR reads with MiXCR. The repertoire consists of a few hundred thousand distinct CDR3 sequences, with about 15% occurring once and the leading ten covering less than 20%. Trimming took off 4 bases at V and 2 bases at J, with 12 bases between the two ends. Germline V CDR1 and CDR2: MNHNS, SASEGT. This CDR3 region has 14 residues. Uncontrolled infections, other autoimmune diseases, pregnancy or lactation led to exclusion of patients. This clonotype was detected ten times or more. As yet, its antigen is unknown.

The chain couples TRBV6-1 to TRBJ2-7; possible D gene TRBD2, 6 bases. This sequence was found in a woman between 18 and 29 years old with Graves' hyperthyroidism. Sequencing was done on a sample of blood. Written as DNA, the CDR3 is TGTGCCAGCAGTGCGCGGCGCGGGGCCTACGAGCAGTACTTC. This gives the protein CASSARRGAYEQYF.